The 20 T cell receptor beta chains given below trace back to one sample, sequenced in a study of blood T cell repertoires in COVID-19. Measured with immunoSEQ multiplex PCR; TCRdb has only the in-frame clones, and not every one. The sample carries roughly 250,000 clones, 82% recorded once. The sample consisted of peripheral blood. The receptors stem from a woman older than 75 with active or convalescent COVID-19.

Written as DNA, the CDR3 is TGCAGTGCTGGGGAGTCGGATGGCTACACCTTC. This translates into CSAGESDGYTF. The V call is TRBV20-1, the J call TRBJ1-2; no firm D call. Germline V lookup: CDR1 DFQATT, CDR2 SNEGSKA (reference sequence). Trimming cost V 5 bases and J 6 bases, with 10 bases left between them. The CDR3 spans 11 residues.

This chain joins TRBV5-1 and TRBJ1-2, with TRBD1 identical over 8 bases. CDR3 size: 16 residues. V was clipped by 3 bases and J by 4 bases; unmatched bases: 11. Per germline, CDR1 SGHRS and CDR2 YFSETQ. The CDR3 DNA is TGCGCCAGCAGCTCCGGACAGGGTAATTACTTCTATGGCTACACCTTC. Encoded protein: CASSSGQGNYFYGYTF.

The chain employs TRBV10-2 and TRBJ2-7; TRBD1 matches at 7 bases. The CDR3 spans 14 residues. V lost 5 bases and J lost 2; bases outside the gene matches: 6. Germline lookup yields CDR1 WSHSY and CDR2 SAAADI. The CDR3 DNA is TGCGCCAGCAGTTATCGGACAGGTACCTACGAGCAGTACTTC. It encodes CASSYRTGTYEQYF.

V and J are TRBV10-3 and TRBJ2-1; 16 bases agree with TRBD2. The CDR3 contains 16 residues. The germline V gene has CDR1 ENHRY and CDR2 SYGVKD. J was trimmed by 9 bases and V by 7 bases; bases with no gene match: 9. DNA of the CDR3: TGTGCCATCAATACGGGACTAGCGGGGGGGCCGGGTGAGCAGTTCTTC. It is translated as CAINTGLAGGPGEQFF.

CDR3 bases: TGTGCCACCAGCAGAGAACTAAATTCACCCCTCCACTTT. It specifies CATSRELNSPLHF. The J gene is TRBJ1-6, the V gene TRBV15; D gene ambiguous. The V gene's germline CDR1 is LNHNV and CDR2 YYDKDF (reference sequence). The germline V and J ends were trimmed by 0 bases and 7 bases, with 4 bases remaining between them. The length of the CDR3 is 13 residues.

The chain recombines TRBV5-4 with TRBJ1-2; TRBD1 agrees at 10 bases. The germline V gene has CDR1 SGHNT and CDR2 YYREEE (reference sequence). CDR3 length equals 17 residues. The junction had 11 bases not matched to a gene; V was cut back by 2 bases and J by 4 bases. The CDR3 loop is CASSLGGTGVRIYGYTF. As DNA, the CDR3 is TGTGCCAGCAGCTTAGGGGGGACAGGGGTTAGGATCTATGGCTACACCTTC.

There are a few counts of this clone. The CDR3 region is CAISEIPVYAGGELFF. The CDR3 nucleotides read TGTGCCATCAGTGAAATACCAGTATACGCGGGCGGGGAGCTGTTTTTT. The chain recombines TRBV10-3 with TRBJ2-2; possibly TRBD2 for D (5 bases). The CDR3 has 16 amino acids. V lost 3 bases and J 7 bases, leaving 18 bases between the germline ends. In germline, CDR1 is ENHRY, CDR2 SYGVKD.

The chain carries TRBV15 and TRBJ2-5, with D perhaps matching TRBD2 (5 bases). The CDR3 length is 14 residues. From germline, CDR1 is LNHNV and CDR2 YYDKDF (reference sequence). V was cut by 5 bases and J by 0 bases, with 10 bases left in between. The CDR3 DNA reads as TGTGCCACCAGCCCTAACGGGAACCAAGAGACCCAGTACTTC. Protein sequence: CATSPNGNQETQYF.

This chain's CDR3 is CASRPRDRDFLRGYTF. DNA of the CDR3: TGTGCCAGTAGACCACGTGACAGGGATTTCCTTAGAGGCTACACCTTC. J is TRBJ1-2 and V is TRBV19, with 7 bases lining up with TRBD1. J was trimmed by 8 bases and V by 6 bases; bases with no gene match: 18. In germline, CDR1 is LNHDA, CDR2 SQIVND (reference sequence). This CDR3 is built from 16 residues.

V usage is TRBV5-1 and J usage is TRBJ2-1; 9 bases align to TRBD1. With 3 bases clipped from V and 8 bases from J, the junction kept 3 bases outside the gene matches. Germline V gives CDR1 SGHRS, CDR2 YFSETQ. The length of the CDR3 is 13 residues. CDR3 sequence: CASSSDRGDEQFF. The DNA of the CDR3 is TGCGCCAGCAGCTCGGACAGGGGCGATGAGCAGTTCTTC.

The chain couples TRBV18 to TRBJ1-2, with 10 bases matching TRBD1. Germline values: CDR1 KGHSH, CDR2 LQKENI. The CDR3 has 17 amino acids. Losses at the gene ends were 2 bases for V and 0 bases for J; bases not matched to a gene: 6. The CDR3 spells CASSPTGTGVANYGYTF. DNA for the CDR3: TGTGCCAGCTCACCAACCGGGACAGGGGTCGCTAACTATGGCTACACCTTC.

As concerns this clone: Different DNA sequences within this sample yield the same CDR3. The DNA of the CDR3 is TGTGCCAGCTCACCGGGGGGGGGCAATCAGCCCCAGCATTTT. It specifies CASSPGGGNQPQHF. The chain uses TRBV18 and TRBJ1-5; D may be TRBD1 (5 bases). The CDR3 runs 14 residues. V was shortened by 3 bases and J by 2 bases, with 8 bases between the two germline ends. Germline values: CDR1 KGHSH, CDR2 LQKENI.

The sample holds a few counts of this clone. The rearrangement links TRBV5-4 to TRBJ2-1, with 9 nucleotides matching TRBD1. V was clipped by 3 bases and J by 1 base; unmatched bases: 2. The CDR3 spans 15 residues. Germline-derived CDR1 and CDR2 are SGHNT and YYREEE (reference sequence). The CDR3 is CASSSGTGSYNEQFF. The CDR3 bases are TGTGCCAGCAGCTCAGGGACAGGGTCCTACAATGAGCAGTTCTTC.

The chain links TRBV27 to TRBJ1-5; tentatively, D is TRBD1 (5 bases). Trimming stripped 1 base from V and 0 bases from J, with 13 bases between. Germline V lookup: CDR1 MNHEY, CDR2 SMNVEV (reference sequence). This CDR3 is 17 amino acids long. CDR3 sequence: CASSLFGGRGSNQPQHF. DNA for the CDR3: TGTGCCAGCAGTTTATTCGGGGGAAGGGGTAGCAATCAGCCCCAGCATTTT.

The chain carries TRBV7-2 and TRBJ1-2, with 8 nucleotides matching TRBD1. With 1 base clipped from V and 7 bases from J, the junction kept 5 bases outside the gene matches. The CDR3 sequence is 14 residues long. The germline gives CDR1 SGHTA, CDR2 FQGNSA. The CDR3 is CASSLDRGYGGYTF. The CDR3 nucleotides read TGTGCCAGCAGCTTAGACAGGGGGTACGGTGGCTACACCTTC. The complete variable domain, with remaining parts taken from reference TRBV7-2 and TRBJ1-2, reads GAGVSQSPSNKVTEKGKDVELRCDPISGHTALYWYRQSLGQGLEFLIYFQGNSAPDKSGLPSDRFSAERTGGSVSTLTIQRTQQEDSAVYLCASSLDRGYGGYTFGSGTRLTVV.

The gene calls are TRBV29-1 and TRBJ1-5, with D maybe TRBD1 (6 bases). The germline V gene encodes CDR1 SQVTM and CDR2 ANQGSEA. The CDR3 totals 14 residues. V was clipped by 6 bases and J by 4 bases, with 16 bases between them. The CDR3 DNA reads as TGCAGCGTCCTACAGGGCGGGGGGAATCAGCCCCAGCATTTT. Protein product: CSVLQGGGNQPQHF. Combining the CDR3 with reference TRBV29-1 and TRBJ1-5 gives the whole variable domain SAVISQKPSRDICQRGTSLTIQCQVDSQVTMMFWYRQQPGQSLTLIATANQGSEATYESGFVIDKFPISRPNLTFSTLTVSNMSPEDSSIYLCSVLQGGGNQPQHFGDGTRLSIL.

In its sample, this clone was seen many times. The genes are TRBV7-9 and TRBJ1-1, with D maybe TRBD1 (5 bases). This CDR3 is 14 amino acids long. Germline assignment: CDR1 SEHNR and CDR2 FQNEAQ (reference sequence). V was shortened by 2 bases and J by 2 bases, with 9 bases between the two germline ends. Written as DNA, the CDR3 is TGTGCCAGCAGCTTACAGGGACTCAACACTGAAGCTTTCTTT. It is translated as CASSLQGLNTEAFF. The full variable domain, rest sourced from reference TRBV7-9 and TRBJ1-1, is DTGVSQNPRHKITKRGQNVTFRCDPISEHNRLYWYRQTLGQGPEFLTYFQNEAQLEKSRLLSDRFSAERPKGSFSTLEIQRTEQGDSAMYLCASSLQGLNTEAFFGQGTRLTVV.

The count of this clone is one. The chain recombines TRBV10-2 with TRBJ2-1; TRBD1 agrees at 7 bases. Germline trimming cut 11 bases from V and 5 bases from J; bases unmatched to any gene: 12. CDR1 and CDR2 from the germline V gene are WSHSY and SAAADI. The CDR3 has 14 residues. Here the CDR3 reads CAGDSPEKDNEQFF. In DNA, the CDR3 is TGCGCCGGGGACAGTCCCGAAAAAGACAATGAGCAGTTCTTC.

This rearrangement joins TRBV7-9 to TRBJ2-2, with 7 bases identical to TRBD1. The V gene's germline CDR1 is SEHNR and CDR2 FQNEAQ (reference sequence). The CDR3 loop spans 16 amino acids. J was trimmed by 6 bases and V by 4 bases; bases with no gene match: 11. In DNA, the CDR3 is TGTGCCAGCAGCTACCCGCCAGGGGGTTTTCCCGGGGAGCTGTTTTTT. This translates into CASSYPPGGFPGELFF.

V and J are TRBV28 and TRBJ1-4; D gene uncertain. The ends were cut back, 3 bases at V and 4 bases at J, with 15 bases in the middle. The CDR3 has 16 residues. Germline CDR1 MDHEN, CDR2 SYDVKM. The CDR3 loop reads CASSFGGSLGNEKLFF. CDR3 nucleotides: TGTGCCAGCAGTTTCGGAGGGTCGTTAGGTAATGAAAAACTGTTTTTT.